This record covers a single T cell receptor beta chain. Antigen specificity is unknown. A multiplex PCR was run with 60 Vbeta primers and 13 Jbeta primers. Sequencing was performed with immunoSEQ multiplex PCR; in TCRdb, only in-frame clones are kept and a portion is missing. The sample has approximately 190,000 clones, more than 75% seen once. The sample comes from a study of cytomegalovirus exposure and HLA in healthy donors. Whereas donors were nominally healthy upon sampling, unrecorded immune exposures were probable. Points from the study as a whole: In a later analysis, compared with equally common non-associated chains, HLA-associated beta chains were more expanded. Later work found that TCR association rates differed between HLA loci; DRB1 had the most and HLA-C the fewest. Later analysis demonstrated an association between a missense DCLRE1C variant and TCR beta V- and J-gene trimming.

The V and J ends lost 6 bases and 8 bases, in that order; junction bases with no gene match: 15. Germline loops: CDR1 SEHNR, CDR2 FQNEAQ (reference sequence). The CDR3 runs to 17 residues. The V gene is TRBV7-9, the J gene TRBJ2-1, with TRBD1 identical over 11 bases. The sequenced sample consisted of PBMCs. This TCR was sampled from a woman aged 18-29 years in good health and CMV-seronegative. CDR3 protein: CASRGGVGQGDVDEQFF. CDR3 DNA: TGTGCCAGCAGGGGGGGGGTGGGACAGGGGGATGTCGATGAGCAGTTCTTC.